This TCR beta chain was sequenced for a study of cytomegalovirus exposure and HLA in healthy donors. Regarding this clone: The antigen is undetermined.

Per the germline V gene, CDR1 is KGHSH and CDR2 is LQKENI. V gave up 5 bases and J gave up 8 bases, with 9 bases separating them. CDR3 size: 11 residues. The study's findings and limits: Earlier analysis found most TCR beta V segments productive about 87% or about 30% of the time.

Use of 60 Vbeta and 13 Jbeta primers characterized the PCR. The assay was immunoSEQ multiplex PCR, and TCRdb's table has in-frame clones only and misses some. Its table records around 50,000 clones. The V call is TRBV18, the J call TRBJ1-1; TRBD1 might be the D (5 bases). The TCR sequence derives from a woman aged 40 to 50 in good health and CMV-seronegative. The sequencing sample was made of PBMCs. The CDR3 protein is CASSTQGEAFF. The CDR3 region has the DNA TGTGCCAGCTCAACCCAGGGCGAAGCTTTCTTT.